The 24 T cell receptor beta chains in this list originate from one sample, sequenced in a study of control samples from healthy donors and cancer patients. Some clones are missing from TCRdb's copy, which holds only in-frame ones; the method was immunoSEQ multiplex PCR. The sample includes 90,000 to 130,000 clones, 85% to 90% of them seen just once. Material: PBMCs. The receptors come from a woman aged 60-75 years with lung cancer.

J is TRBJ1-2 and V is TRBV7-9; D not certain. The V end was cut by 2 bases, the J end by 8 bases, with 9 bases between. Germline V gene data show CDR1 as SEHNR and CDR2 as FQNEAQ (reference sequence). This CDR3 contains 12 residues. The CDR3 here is CASSLMAGGYTF. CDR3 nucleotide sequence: TGTGCCAGCAGCTTAATGGCTGGCGGCTACACCTTC.

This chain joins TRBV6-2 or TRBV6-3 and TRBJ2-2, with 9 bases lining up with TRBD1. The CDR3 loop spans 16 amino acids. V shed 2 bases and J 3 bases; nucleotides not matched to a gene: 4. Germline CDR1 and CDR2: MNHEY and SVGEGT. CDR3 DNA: TGTGCCAGCAGTTACCGGACAGGGGCACACACCGGGGAGCTGTTTTTT. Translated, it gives CASSYRTGAHTGELFF.

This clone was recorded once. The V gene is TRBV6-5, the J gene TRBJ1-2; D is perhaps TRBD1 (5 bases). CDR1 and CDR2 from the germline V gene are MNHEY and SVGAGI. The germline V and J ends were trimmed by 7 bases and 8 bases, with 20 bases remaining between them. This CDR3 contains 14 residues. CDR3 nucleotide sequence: TGTGCCAGCAAGAGGGACTTTCTCAACGGGGGCTACACCTTC. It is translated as CASKRDFLNGGYTF.

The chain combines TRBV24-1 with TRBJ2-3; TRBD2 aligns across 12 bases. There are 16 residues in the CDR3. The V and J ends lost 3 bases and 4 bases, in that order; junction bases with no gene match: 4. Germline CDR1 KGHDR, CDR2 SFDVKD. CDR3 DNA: TGTGCCACCAGTGATCGGACTAGCGGGAATTCAGATACGCAGTATTTT. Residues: CATSDRTSGNSDTQYF.

CDR3 DNA sequence: TGTGCCAGCAGCTTAGGAGTAGTAGCTAATTCACCCCTCCACTTT. It is translated as CASSLGVVANSPLHF. J is TRBJ1-6 and V is TRBV7-2; D gene uncertain. There are 15 residues in the CDR3. V was shortened by 1 base and J by 6 bases, with 10 bases between the two germline ends. Germline V CDR1 and CDR2: SGHTA, FQGNSA.

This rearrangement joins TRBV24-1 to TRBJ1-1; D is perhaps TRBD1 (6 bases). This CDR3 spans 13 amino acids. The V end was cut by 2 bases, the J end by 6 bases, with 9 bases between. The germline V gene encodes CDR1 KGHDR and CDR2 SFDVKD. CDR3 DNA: TGTGCCACCAGTGATTCCCGGACAGCTGAAGCTTTCTTT. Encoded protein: CATSDSRTAEAFF.

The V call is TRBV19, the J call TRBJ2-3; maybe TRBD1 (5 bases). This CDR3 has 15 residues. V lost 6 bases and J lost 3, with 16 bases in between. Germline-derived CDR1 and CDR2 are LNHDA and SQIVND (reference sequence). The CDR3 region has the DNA TGTGCCAGTAGGCCCCAGGGAAGTGGAACAGATACGCAGTATTTT. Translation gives CASRPQGSGTDTQYF.

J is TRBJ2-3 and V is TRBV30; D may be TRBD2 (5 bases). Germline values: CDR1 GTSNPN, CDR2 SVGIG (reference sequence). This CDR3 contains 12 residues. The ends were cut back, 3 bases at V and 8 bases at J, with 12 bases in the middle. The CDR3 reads CAWRLPGGTQYF. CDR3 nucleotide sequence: TGTGCCTGGAGACTTCCCGGAGGTACGCAGTATTTT.

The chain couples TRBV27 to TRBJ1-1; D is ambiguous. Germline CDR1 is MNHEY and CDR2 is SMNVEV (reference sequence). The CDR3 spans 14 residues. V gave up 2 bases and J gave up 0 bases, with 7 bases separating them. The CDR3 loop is CASSLRVMNTEAFF. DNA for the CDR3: TGTGCCAGCAGTTTAAGGGTCATGAACACTGAAGCTTTCTTT.

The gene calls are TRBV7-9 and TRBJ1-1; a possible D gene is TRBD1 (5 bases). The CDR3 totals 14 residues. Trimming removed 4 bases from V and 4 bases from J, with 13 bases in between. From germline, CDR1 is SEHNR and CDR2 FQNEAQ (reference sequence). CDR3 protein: CASSSRVSGTEAFF. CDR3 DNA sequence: TGTGCCAGCAGCTCCAGGGTGTCGGGCACTGAAGCTTTCTTT.

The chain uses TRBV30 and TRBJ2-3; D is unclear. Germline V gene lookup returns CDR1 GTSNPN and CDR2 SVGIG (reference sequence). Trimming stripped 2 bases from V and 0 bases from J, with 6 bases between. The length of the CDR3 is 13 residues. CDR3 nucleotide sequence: TGTGCCTGGAGTTTTTATAGCACAGATACGCAGTATTTT. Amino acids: CAWSFYSTDTQYF.

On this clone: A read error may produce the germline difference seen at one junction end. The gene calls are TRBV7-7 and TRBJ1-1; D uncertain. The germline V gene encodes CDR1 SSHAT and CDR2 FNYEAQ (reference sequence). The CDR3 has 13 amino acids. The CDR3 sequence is CASSPSGDGEAFF. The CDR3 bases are TGTGCTAGCAGCCCCTCGGGCGATGGAGAAGCTTTCTTT.

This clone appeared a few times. CDR3 sequence reads: CASVLAAEETQYF. CDR3 coding DNA: TGTGCTAGTGTCCTAGCGGCCGAAGAGACCCAGTACTTC. The genes are TRBV12-5 and TRBJ2-5; 7 bases agree with TRBD2. V gave up 7 bases and J gave up 3 bases; unmatched junction bases: 5. The CDR3 loop spans 13 amino acids. Per the germline V gene, CDR1 is LGHNT and CDR2 is FRNRAP.

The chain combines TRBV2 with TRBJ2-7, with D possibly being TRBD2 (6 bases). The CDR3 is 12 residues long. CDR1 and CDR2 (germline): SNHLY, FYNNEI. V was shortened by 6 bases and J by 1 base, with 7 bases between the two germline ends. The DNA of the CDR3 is TGTGCCAGCAGGGGAGGTTCCTACGAGCAGTACTTC. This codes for CASRGGSYEQYF.

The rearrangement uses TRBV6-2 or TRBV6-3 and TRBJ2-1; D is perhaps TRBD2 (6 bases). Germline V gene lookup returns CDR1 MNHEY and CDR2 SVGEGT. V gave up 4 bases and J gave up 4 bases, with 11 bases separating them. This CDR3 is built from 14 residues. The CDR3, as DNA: TGTGCCAGCAGTTCCGCGGGGCTTTACAATGAGCAGTTCTTC. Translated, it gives CASSSAGLYNEQFF.

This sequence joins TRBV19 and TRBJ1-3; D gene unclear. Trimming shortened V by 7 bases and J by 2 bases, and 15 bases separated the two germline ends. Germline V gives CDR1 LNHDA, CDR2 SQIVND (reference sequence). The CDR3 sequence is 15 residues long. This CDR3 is CASTDTADPGNTIYF. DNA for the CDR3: TGTGCCAGTACCGACACAGCGGACCCTGGAAACACCATATATTTT.

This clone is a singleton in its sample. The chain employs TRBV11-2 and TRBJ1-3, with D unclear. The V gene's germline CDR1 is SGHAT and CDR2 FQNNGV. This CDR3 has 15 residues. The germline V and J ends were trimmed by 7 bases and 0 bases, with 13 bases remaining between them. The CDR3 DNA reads TGTGCCAGCACCGTAAGCAGGATCTCTGGAAACACCATATATTTT. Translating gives CASTVSRISGNTIYF.

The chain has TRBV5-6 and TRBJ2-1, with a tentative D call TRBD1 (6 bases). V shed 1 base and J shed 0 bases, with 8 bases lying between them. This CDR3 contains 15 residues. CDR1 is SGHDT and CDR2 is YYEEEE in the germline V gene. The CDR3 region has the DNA TGTGCCAGCAGCTTGACAGGGAGCTCCTACAATGAGCAGTTCTTC. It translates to CASSLTGSSYNEQFF.

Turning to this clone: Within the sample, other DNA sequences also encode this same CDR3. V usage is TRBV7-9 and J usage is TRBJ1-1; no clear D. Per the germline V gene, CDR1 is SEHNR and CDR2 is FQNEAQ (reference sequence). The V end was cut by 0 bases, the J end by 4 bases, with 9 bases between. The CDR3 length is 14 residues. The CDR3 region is CASSLAGLGTEAFF. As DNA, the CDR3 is TGTGCCAGCAGCTTAGCAGGGCTGGGCACTGAAGCTTTCTTT. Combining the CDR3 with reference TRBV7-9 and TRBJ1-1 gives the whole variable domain DTGVSQNPRHKITKRGQNVTFRCDPISEHNRLYWYRQTLGQGPEFLTYFQNEAQLEKSRLLSDRFSAERPKGSFSTLEIQRTEQGDSAMYLCASSLAGLGTEAFFGQGTRLTVV.

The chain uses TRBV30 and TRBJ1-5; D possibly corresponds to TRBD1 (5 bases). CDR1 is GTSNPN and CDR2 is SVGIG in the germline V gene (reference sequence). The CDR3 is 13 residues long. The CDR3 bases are TGTGCTACTCGACAGCATAGCAATCAGCCCCAGCATTTT. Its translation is CATRQHSNQPQHF.

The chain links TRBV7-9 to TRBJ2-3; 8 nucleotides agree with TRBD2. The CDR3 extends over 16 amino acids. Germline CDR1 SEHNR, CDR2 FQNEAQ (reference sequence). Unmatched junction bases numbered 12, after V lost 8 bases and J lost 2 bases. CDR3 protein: CASPIEAGEATDTQYF. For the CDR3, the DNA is TGTGCCAGCCCCATTGAAGCGGGGGAAGCCACAGATACGCAGTATTTT.

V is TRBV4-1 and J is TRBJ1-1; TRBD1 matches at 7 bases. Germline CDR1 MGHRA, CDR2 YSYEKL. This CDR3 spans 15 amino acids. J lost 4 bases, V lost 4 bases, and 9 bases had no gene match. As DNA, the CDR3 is TGCGCCAGCAGCCGTCCTACAGGGGACCCCACTGAAGCTTTCTTT. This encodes CASSRPTGDPTEAFF.

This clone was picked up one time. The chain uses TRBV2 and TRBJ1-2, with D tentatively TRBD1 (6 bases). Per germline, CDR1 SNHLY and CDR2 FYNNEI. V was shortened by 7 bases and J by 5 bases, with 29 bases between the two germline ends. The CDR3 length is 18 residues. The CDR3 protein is CASTGSWDIRRIQYGYTF. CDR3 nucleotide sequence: TGTGCCAGCACCGGAAGTTGGGACATCCGGAGGATTCAATATGGCTACACCTTC. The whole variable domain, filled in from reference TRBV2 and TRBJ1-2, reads EPEVTQTPSHQVTQMGQEVILRCVPISNHLYFYWYRQILGQKVEFLVSFYNNEISEKSEIFDDQFSVERPDGSNFTLKIRSTKLEDSAMYFCASTGSWDIRRIQYGYTFGSGTRLTVV.

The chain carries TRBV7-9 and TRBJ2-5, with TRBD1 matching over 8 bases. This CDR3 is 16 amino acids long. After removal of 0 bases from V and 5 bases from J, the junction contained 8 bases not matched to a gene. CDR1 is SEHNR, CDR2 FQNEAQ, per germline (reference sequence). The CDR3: CASSLAWTGSLETQYF. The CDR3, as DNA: TGTGCCAGCAGCTTAGCGTGGACAGGGTCCTTGGAGACCCAGTACTTC.